The T cell receptor (beta chain) under discussion was sequenced for a study of T cell responses to AZD1222 COVID-19 vaccine. CDR1 and CDR2 from the germline V gene are SGHNT and YYREEE (reference sequence). V was shortened by 10 bases and J by 9 bases, with 26 bases between the two germline ends. This CDR3 has 15 amino acids. The data were produced by immunoSEQ multiplex PCR, yet TCRdb's version contains in-frame clones alone and is incomplete. The profile covers 150,000 to 200,000 clones, with approximately 94% appearing a single time and roughly a tenth taken by the ten largest. The rearrangement uses TRBV5-4 and TRBJ2-1; D is possibly TRBD2 (5 bases). The specimen comprised peripheral blood, sampled on day 0 of AZD1222 vaccination. The TCR was taken from an adult in good health. The CDR3 DNA reads as TGTGCCGCATCAAGGACTTCCACTCAATGGGGTGAGCAGTTCTTC. Translated: CAASRTSTQWGEQFF.